This is a list of T cell receptor beta chains from one sample in a study of blood T cell repertoires in COVID-19. Clones were read by immunoSEQ multiplex PCR, and TCRdb kept only the in-frame ones, dropping some. The sample has about 340,000 clones; 70% to 90% are singletons. The specimen was PBMCs or T cells enriched from blood (not recorded which). Receptors originate from a woman aged 35 to 49 with acute COVID-19. CDR3s include the opening cysteine and the closing phenylalanine or tryptophan. A D gene is named only where the DNA matches it firmly. Clone size appears in some rows only: once, few, many, or a class for an expanded clone.

V: TRBV2; size: once; J: TRBJ1-5; D: TRBD1; CDR3: CASTRTGKNSNQPQHF; DNA: TGTGCCAGCACCAGGACAGGGAAGAATAGCAATCAGCCCCAGCATTTT
V: TRBV19; size: NA; J: TRBJ2-6; D: TRBD1; CDR3: CASSITGQVPSGANVLTF; DNA: TGTGCCAGTAGTATCACGGGACAGGTCCCCTCTGGGGCCAACGTCCTGACTTTC
V: TRBV5-4; size: NA; J: TRBJ1-3; D: NA; CDR3: CASSLDRFSPGNTIYF; DNA: TGTGCCAGCAGCTTGGACAGGTTCTCCCCTGGAAACACCATATATTTT
V: TRBV6-5; size: NA; J: TRBJ2-7; D: NA; CDR3: CASAGSLYEQYF; DNA: TGTGCCAGCGCGGGGAGCCTCTACGAGCAGTACTTC
V: TRBV9; size: NA; J: TRBJ2-2; D: NA; CDR3: CASSADLAREHGELFF; DNA: TGTGCCAGCAGCGCGGATTTGGCCCGGGAGCACGGGGAGCTGTTTTTT
V: TRBV24-1; size: once; J: TRBJ2-2; D: TRBD1; CDR3: CATSDPLSGTGTDTGELFF; DNA: TGTGCCACCAGTGATCCCTTATCCGGGACAGGGACGGACACCGGGGAGCTGTTTTTT
V: TRBV6-2/TRBV6-3; size: NA; J: TRBJ1-6; D: NA; CDR3: CASSYRGRGPLNNSPLHF; DNA: TGTGCCAGCAGTTACCGAGGCAGGGGCCCGCTAAATAATTCACCCCTCCACTTT
V: TRBV19; size: NA; J: TRBJ1-2; D: TRBD1; CDR3: CASSTTPGQGSYGYTF; DNA: TGTGCCAGTAGTACAACCCCCGGACAGGGCAGCTATGGCTACACCTTC
V: TRBV11-1; size: NA; J: TRBJ2-6; D: NA; CDR3: CASSLAPRGSSGANVLTF; DNA: TGTGCCAGCAGCTTAGCCCCACGGGGGAGCTCTGGGGCCAACGTCCTGACTTTC
V: TRBV2; size: NA; J: TRBJ1-1; D: NA; CDR3: CASREGHSNTEAFF; DNA: TGTGCCAGCAGAGAGGGACACTCGAACACTGAAGCTTTCTTT
V: TRBV24-1; size: NA; J: TRBJ2-5; D: NA; CDR3: CATSVGPRQETQYF; DNA: TGTGCCACCAGTGTTGGCCCAAGACAAGAGACCCAGTACTTC
V: TRBV3-1/TRBV3-2; size: NA; J: TRBJ1-2; D: NA; CDR3: CASSQEDAQMGGCYGYTF; DNA: TGTGCCAGCAGCCAAGAGGACGCCCAGATGGGAGGATGCTATGGCTACACCTTC
V: TRBV15; size: NA; J: TRBJ1-1; D: TRBD1; CDR3: CATRRDSEAFF; DNA: TGTGCCACCAGAAGGGACAGCGAAGCTTTCTTT
V: TRBV5-6; size: NA; J: TRBJ1-1; D: TRBD1; CDR3: CASSRGTANTEAFF; DNA: TGTGCCAGCAGCAGGGGGACAGCGAACACTGAAGCTTTCTTT
V: TRBV7-2; size: many; J: TRBJ2-1; D: TRBD2; CDR3: CASSPGGGGGYEQFF; DNA: TGTGCCAGCAGCCCCGGGGGGGGCGGAGGGTATGAGCAGTTCTTC
V: TRBV6-5; size: few; J: TRBJ1-5; D: NA; CDR3: CASRPDSSNQPQHF; DNA: TGTGCCAGCAGGCCCGACAGTAGCAATCAGCCCCAGCATTTT
V: TRBV7-2; size: NA; J: TRBJ2-1; D: TRBD1; CDR3: CASSQWDRTPSGEQFF; DNA: TGTGCCAGCAGCCAATGGGACAGGACACCCTCGGGTGAGCAGTTCTTC
V: TRBV15; size: few; J: TRBJ1-5; D: NA; CDR3: CATSREPRSNQPQHF; DNA: TGTGCCACCAGCAGGGAACCCAGGAGCAATCAGCCCCAGCATTTT
V: TRBV10-1; size: NA; J: TRBJ2-1; D: TRBD2; CDR3: CASCFQRGRLYNEQFF; DNA: TGCGCCAGCTGTTTCCAGCGGGGCAGACTCTACAATGAGCAGTTCTTC
V: TRBV5-4; size: NA; J: TRBJ1-1; D: NA; CDR3: CASSLGRREEAFF; DNA: TGTGCCAGCAGCTTGGGAAGGAGGGAGGAAGCTTTCTTT
V: TRBV7-9; size: NA; J: TRBJ1-2; D: NA; CDR3: CASTGEGYGYTF; DNA: TGTGCCAGCACCGGTGAGGGCTATGGCTACACCTTC
V: TRBV19; size: few; J: TRBJ2-3; D: NA; CDR3: CASTTGFSKDTQYF; DNA: TGTGCCAGTACCACAGGGTTTTCGAAAGATACGCAGTATTTT
V: TRBV7-8; size: NA; J: TRBJ1-5; D: TRBD1; CDR3: CASSLSTRQGPHSNQPQHF; DNA: TGTGCCAGCAGCTTATCGACAAGACAGGGACCCCATAGCAATCAGCCCCAGCATTTT
V: TRBV9; size: NA; J: TRBJ2-7; D: TRBD1; CDR3: CASSVGDRGFNEQYF; DNA: TGTGCCAGCAGCGTAGGGGACAGGGGGTTCAACGAGCAGTACTTC
V: TRBV21-1; size: once; J: TRBJ2-7; D: NA; CDR3: CASSKVSKTSGRTYEQYF; DNA: TGTGCCAGCAGCAAAGTCTCGAAGACTAGCGGGAGAACCTACGAGCAGTACTTC
V: TRBV27; size: NA; J: TRBJ1-3; D: TRBD1; CDR3: CASSPGRQGFIPGNTIYF; DNA: TGTGCCAGCAGTCCAGGGAGACAGGGCTTTATCCCTGGAAACACCATATATTTT
V: TRBV5-6; size: NA; J: TRBJ1-2; D: NA; CDR3: CASSLGSITNYGYTF; DNA: TGTGCCAGCAGCTTGGGCAGTATAACTAACTATGGCTACACCTTC
V: TRBV7-9; size: NA; J: TRBJ2-1; D: NA; CDR3: CASSLDRYNEQFF; DNA: TGTGCCAGCAGCTTAGACAGGTACAATGAGCAGTTCTTC
V: TRBV7-9; size: once; J: TRBJ2-3; D: TRBD2; CDR3: CASSLEGTSADTQYF; DNA: TGTGCCAGCAGCTTAGAGGGGACTAGTGCAGATACGCAGTATTTT
V: TRBV6-5; size: once; J: TRBJ1-1; D: TRBD1; CDR3: CAGKTGGGTEAFF; DNA: TGTGCCGGCAAGACAGGGGGGGGAACTGAAGCTTTCTTT
V: TRBV2; size: NA; J: TRBJ1-2; D: NA; CDR3: CASSVIYGYTF; DNA: TGTGCCAGCAGTGTCATCTATGGCTACACCTTC
V: TRBV5-1; size: NA; J: TRBJ2-5; D: TRBD1; CDR3: CASSSLLSGTGIETQYF; DNA: TGCGCCAGCAGCTCCCTCCTTTCCGGGACAGGGATCGAGACCCAGTACTTC
V: TRBV14; size: few; J: TRBJ1-1; D: TRBD1; CDR3: CASSLTGGVTEAFF; DNA: TGTGCCAGCAGCCTTACAGGGGGCGTGACTGAAGCTTTCTTT
V: TRBV7-9; size: NA; J: TRBJ1-1; D: NA; CDR3: CASSTYLGGNTEAFF; DNA: TGTGCCAGCAGCACTTACCTAGGGGGGAACACTGAAGCTTTCTTT
V: TRBV6-5; size: NA; J: TRBJ1-2; D: NA; CDR3: CASSYVRGGVNYGYTF; DNA: TGTGCCAGCAGTTACGTCCGTGGGGGGGTTAACTATGGCTACACCTTC
V: TRBV4-3; size: NA; J: TRBJ2-3; D: TRBD2; CDR3: CASSQRTSGSTDTQYF; DNA: TGCGCCAGCAGCCAACGGACTAGCGGAAGCACAGATACGCAGTATTTT
V: TRBV5-1; size: NA; J: TRBJ2-3; D: NA; CDR3: CASSLAGEGGGGTDTQYF; DNA: TGCGCCAGCAGCTTGGCCGGGGAGGGGGGGGGTGGTACAGATACGCAGTATTTT
V: TRBV11-1; size: NA; J: TRBJ1-1; D: NA; CDR3: CASSLGAPGTEAFF; DNA: TGTGCCAGCAGCTTAGGTGCACCCGGCACTGAAGCTTTCTTT
V: TRBV6-5; size: NA; J: TRBJ2-7; D: NA; CDR3: CASSYRLTGEQYF; DNA: TGTGCCAGCAGTTACCGGCTGACGGGGGAGCAGTACTTC
V: TRBV9; size: NA; J: TRBJ2-7; D: TRBD1; CDR3: CASSRGQGPYEQYF; DNA: TGTGCCAGCAGCCGAGGACAGGGTCCCTACGAGCAGTACTTC
V: TRBV5-1; size: NA; J: TRBJ2-3; D: NA; CDR3: CASSRGSGADTQYF; DNA: TGCGCCAGCAGCCGGGGCTCAGGGGCGGATACGCAGTATTTT